This T cell receptor (beta chain) stems from a study of blood T cell repertoires in COVID-19. Study-wide background: Both acute and convalescent COVID-19 samples were obtained from the United States, Italy and Spain. PBMCs, B-cell-depleted T cells, or T cells were the source of the cDNA or gDNA that made up the material.

In the study's own analysis: The authors estimated nucleated cell counts from reference gene primer amplification. The protocol was immunoSEQ multiplex PCR, while the TCRdb copy is restricted to in-frame clones and leaves out a portion. That table supplies the V and J calls and clone size; D and trimming were determined from the DNA. The repertoire includes about 80,000 clones, approximately 76% of them detected once, and 15% to 20% sits in the top ten. This CDR3 has 15 amino acids. Germline-derived CDR1 and CDR2 are SQVTM and ANQGSEA. V gave up 4 bases and J gave up 1 base; unmatched junction bases: 5.

The receptor's source is a man aged 70 or older with active or convalescent COVID-19. This chain uses TRBV29-1 with TRBJ2-3, with TRBD2 matching over 10 bases. The sequenced sample consisted of peripheral blood. The CDR3 loop is CSVVRTSGGTDTQYF. CDR3 nucleotide sequence: TGCAGCGTTGTGAGAACTAGCGGGGGCACAGATACGCAGTATTTT.